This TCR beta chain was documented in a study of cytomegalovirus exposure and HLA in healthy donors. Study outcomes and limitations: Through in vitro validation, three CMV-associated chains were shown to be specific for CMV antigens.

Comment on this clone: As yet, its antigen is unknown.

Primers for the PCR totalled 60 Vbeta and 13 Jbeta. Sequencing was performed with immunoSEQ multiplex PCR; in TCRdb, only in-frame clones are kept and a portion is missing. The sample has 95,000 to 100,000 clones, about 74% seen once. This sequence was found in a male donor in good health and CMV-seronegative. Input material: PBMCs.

CDR3: CASSTGDGGNYGYTF. DNA for the CDR3: TGTGCCAGCTCGACAGGGGATGGAGGCAACTATGGCTACACCTTC. The V call is TRBV18, the J call TRBJ1-2, with 8 bases matching TRBD1. J was trimmed by 2 bases and V by 6 bases; bases with no gene match: 8. CDR3 length: 15 residues. In germline, CDR1 is KGHSH, CDR2 LQKENI. The full variable domain, rest sourced from reference TRBV18 and TRBJ1-2, is NAGVMQNPRHLVRRRGQEARLRCSPMKGHSHVYWYRQLPEEGLKFMVYLQKENIIDESGMPKERFSAEFPKEGPSILRIQQVVRGDSAAYFCASSTGDGGNYGYTFGSGTRLTVV.